This T cell receptor (beta chain) is from a study of shared clonotypes between healthy human individuals. Findings and limits, study-wide: Tissue TCR repertoires likely differ from these blood-only repertoires. With few donors, the genetic and exposure-history diversity represented was limited.

It was across several immunoSEQ plates that each subset's genomic DNA was evenly split. The quantity of DNA used in unsorted PBMC replicate PCRs was approximately 300 ng, corresponding to tens of thousands of T cell genomes. Sequencing was performed with immunoSEQ multiplex PCR; in TCRdb, only in-frame clones are kept and a portion is missing. Seen here are about half a million clones, approximately 79% observed once, and the top ten hold approximately 12%. With regard to this clone: The antigen remains unidentified.

Germline assignment: CDR1 SGHNT and CDR2 YYREEE (reference sequence). The length of the CDR3 is 13 residues. With 4 bases removed from V and 7 bases from J, the gap between germline ends came to 12 bases. Sample: PBMCs. The genes are TRBV5-4 and TRBJ2-1; the D gene could be TRBD1 or TRBD2 (6 bases each). The sequence came from a woman aged 35 to 49 in good health. Some clones in this sample may be carry-over from other donors' samples. CDR3 residues: CASSHGGWNEQFF. Here the CDR3 DNA reads TGTGCCAGCAGCCACGGGGGCTGGAATGAGCAGTTCTTC.